The T cell receptor beta chain described here comes from a study of blood T cell repertoires in COVID-19. Study-level background: The origin of the acute and convalescent COVID-19 samples was the United States, Italy and Spain.

Original data processing: Researchers report that nucleated cell counts were estimated from reference gene primer amplification. Assay: immunoSEQ multiplex PCR; the TCRdb copy retains only in-frame clones and omits some. D and trimming come from the DNA, and the V and J calls and clone size come from that table. This table has 210,000 or so clones, approximately 80% appearing once. CDR1 SGDLS and CDR2 YYNGEE come from the germline V gene. Trimming took 4 bases from V and 2 from J, leaving 23 bases between them. The CDR3 runs 18 residues. The chain recombines TRBV9 with TRBJ2-3; tentative D call: TRBD2 (5 bases). The sample comprised peripheral blood. This clonotype was sampled from a woman of 80 years or more with active or convalescent COVID-19. CDR3 in amino acids: CASSRASNTFAATDTQYF. CDR3 coding DNA: TGTGCCAGCAGCCGGGCTAGCAATACCTTCGCCGCCACAGATACGCAGTATTTT.